The 30 T cell receptor beta chains given below trace back to one sample, sequenced in a study of T-cell reconstitution after alpha-beta-depleted transplantation in children. A library of TCRbeta sequences, prepared with unique molecular identifiers, was generated. TCRdb reanalysed the PCR reads using MiXCR and keeps one entry per CDR3 protein. In the table there are some 340,000 distinct CDR3 sequences, 10% of which are singletons. The sample consisted of PBMCs from the stem cell graft donor, taken from the stem cell graft. These receptors originate from a human donor who donated a stem cell graft to a child with acute lymphoblastic leukemia.

The sample holds a few counts of this clonotype. The chain combines TRBV6-1 with TRBJ1-1, with D possibly TRBD1 on 6 matching bases. Trimming pared 8 bases from V and 4 bases from J, leaving 20 bases between. The germline CDR1 and CDR2 sequences are MNHNS and SASEGT. The CDR3 loop spans 15 amino acids. CDR3 sequence reads: CASSPRWGASTEAFF. CDR3 nucleotides: TGTGCCAGCTCTCCGCGGTGGGGGGCGAGCACTGAAGCTTTCTTT.

This clonotype turned up a few times. The chain joins TRBV5-5 to TRBJ2-1, with D possibly TRBD2 on 5 matching bases. The germline V and J ends were trimmed by 3 bases and 7 bases, with 17 bases remaining between them. The germline gives CDR1 SGHKS, CDR2 YYEKEE (reference sequence). The CDR3 covers 15 residues. In DNA, the CDR3 is TGTGCCAGCAGCTCCGCCCTAGCTGCGGGTAATGAGCAGTTCTTC. Protein sequence: CASSSALAAGNEQFF.

This clonotype was counted ten times or more. The gene calls are TRBV20-1 and TRBJ1-1, with D maybe TRBD1 (6 bases). Trimming left V 1 base short and J 3 bases short, with 9 bases between. This CDR3 region has 13 residues. Germline V gene data show CDR1 as DFQATT and CDR2 as SNEGSKA (reference sequence). CDR3 nucleotide sequence: TGCAGTGCTAGAGGTAAGGGGGACACTGAAGCTTTCTTT. Amino acid sequence: CSARGKGDTEAFF.

A few counts support this clonotype. The genes are TRBV24-1 and TRBJ1-1; D remains unclear. Trimming stripped 0 bases from V and 10 bases from J, with 11 bases between. This CDR3 spans 13 amino acids. Germline V lookup: CDR1 KGHDR, CDR2 SFDVKD. CDR3 nucleotides: TGTGCCACCAGTGATTTGGGGCGGGTTGGAGCTTTCTTT. Translation: CATSDLGRVGAFF.

About this clonotype: The junction shows a germline mismatch at one end, possibly a read error. V and J are TRBV5-1 and TRBJ2-2; D is undetermined. Per the germline V gene, CDR1 is SGHRS and CDR2 is YFSETQ. The CDR3 length is 15 residues. The chain's CDR3 is CANSLERVRTGELFF. CDR3 DNA: TGCGCCAACAGCTTGGAACGGGTCAGGACCGGGGAGCTGTTTTTT.

This clonotype has more than one count but fewer than ten. The CDR3 here is CATSETSGGGQETQYF. CDR3 bases: TGTGCCACCAGTGAGACGTCAGGGGGTGGACAAGAGACCCAGTACTTC. The chain recombines TRBV24-1 with TRBJ2-5, with 7 bases matching TRBD1. The CDR3 totals 16 residues. Per the germline V gene, CDR1 is KGHDR and CDR2 is SFDVKD. J lost 2 bases, V lost 4 bases, and 9 bases had no gene match.

This clonotype was recorded at least ten times. This sequence joins TRBV4-3 and TRBJ2-1; no clear D. The CDR3 runs 14 residues. V lost 0 bases and J lost 4, with 7 bases in between. Germline V gene data show CDR1 as LGHNA and CDR2 as YSLEER. The CDR3 DNA reads as TGCGCCAGCAGCCAAGATAACTCGTACAATGAGCAGTTCTTC. Encoded protein: CASSQDNSYNEQFF.

This chain links TRBV6-1 with TRBJ1-1; the D gene is possibly TRBD1 (5 bases). This CDR3 has 14 amino acids. Germline values: CDR1 MNHNS, CDR2 SASEGT. The ends were cut back, 5 bases at V and 5 bases at J, with 15 bases in the middle. The CDR3 protein is CASSRGAEGTEAFF. The DNA of the CDR3 is TGTGCCAGCAGTAGAGGGGCGGAGGGGACTGAAGCTTTCTTT.

V is TRBV29-1 and J is TRBJ2-5, with D unclear. The CDR3 has 13 amino acids. V lost 6 bases and J lost 9, with 20 bases in between. Germline CDR1 and CDR2: SQVTM and ANQGSEA. CDR3 sequence: CSVNRDGVSPQYF. Here the CDR3 DNA reads TGCAGCGTGAATCGCGACGGTGTCAGTCCCCAGTACTTC.

This clonotype was counted a few times. This chain connects TRBV9 to TRBJ1-1, with 7 nucleotides matching TRBD1. Germline CDR1 SGDLS, CDR2 YYNGEE. V dropped 0 bases and J dropped 4; count of bases not matched to a gene: 9. The length of the CDR3 is 16 residues. CDR3 coding DNA: TGTGCCAGCAGCGTAGTCCAGGACAGGTGGGGCACTGAAGCTTTCTTT. This encodes CASSVVQDRWGTEAFF.

This clonotype has ten or more counts. This chain connects TRBV5-1 to TRBJ1-6; 8 bases agree with TRBD1. From germline, CDR1 is SGHRS and CDR2 YFSETQ. This CDR3 is 15 amino acids long. V trimming: 0 bases; J trimming: 5 bases; junction bases outside the gene matches: 1. CDR3 sequence (DNA): TGCGCCAGCAGCTTGGCAGGGGGCGATAATTCACCCCTCCACTTT. Translation: CASSLAGGDNSPLHF.

This sequence joins TRBV2 and TRBJ2-7; unclear D gene. Germline CDR1 and CDR2: SNHLY and FYNNEI. This CDR3 comprises 16 residues. V was pared by 0 bases and J by 1 base, with 13 bases between. Written as DNA, the CDR3 is TGTGCCAGCAGTGAAGCGCTCGGCCGACCATCCTACGAGCAGTACTTC. Translating it yields CASSEALGRPSYEQYF.

This clonotype appeared a few times. The V gene is TRBV20-1, the J gene TRBJ2-7, with a possible D match to TRBD2 (5 bases). This CDR3 comprises 14 residues. Per the germline V gene, CDR1 is DFQATT and CDR2 is SNEGSKA (reference sequence). V was trimmed by 1 base and J by 6 bases, leaving 16 bases between them. In DNA form, the CDR3 reads TGCAGTGCTAGAGGAATCGACCCCGGGGTCGAGCAGTACTTC. Amino acids: CSARGIDPGVEQYF.

The chain is built from TRBV7-3 and TRBJ2-7; 8 bases line up with TRBD2. CDR1 and CDR2 (germline): SGHTA, FQGTGA. The CDR3 has 15 residues. V was clipped by 5 bases and J by 0 bases; unmatched bases: 6. The CDR3 sequence is CASSLTSGTSYEQYF. CDR3 nucleotide sequence: TGTGCCAGCAGCCTCACTAGCGGTACCTCCTACGAGCAGTACTTC.

This clonotype is a singleton in its sample. The V gene is TRBV11-1, the J gene TRBJ2-1, with TRBD2 matching 8 bases. J gave up 5 bases and V 5 bases, and 11 bases lay outside the gene matches. The germline gives CDR1 SGHAT, CDR2 FQDESV (reference sequence). This CDR3 is built from 16 residues. This CDR3 reads CASSRGLGLGHNEQFF. Here the CDR3 DNA reads TGTGCCAGCAGCCGAGGCCTGGGACTAGGACACAATGAGCAGTTCTTC.

The table lists this clonotype with many counts. The chain carries TRBV5-6 and TRBJ2-5; TRBD2 matches 9 bases. The J segment lost 9 bases and the V segment lost 0 bases, leaving 9 bases of the junction unmatched. The CDR3 totals 15 residues. Germline CDR1 is SGHDT and CDR2 is YYEEEE. The CDR3 loop is CASSLGLAARGSQYF. CDR3 coding DNA: TGTGCCAGCAGCTTGGGACTAGCGGCCCGGGGGTCCCAGTACTTC.

This chain uses TRBV20-1 with TRBJ2-2; 8 bases are shared with TRBD2. This CDR3 contains 15 residues. Germline V CDR1 and CDR2: DFQATT, SNEGSKA (reference sequence). The V segment lost 5 bases and the J segment 3 bases; nucleotides outside the gene matches: 8. CDR3 coding DNA: TGCAGTGCTGCCCCCAGCGGGAGAGACACCGGGGAGCTGTTTTTT. It is translated as CSAAPSGRDTGELFF.

This clonotype showed up just a few times. The V gene is TRBV18, the J gene TRBJ2-1; TRBD2 agrees at 10 bases. The CDR3 runs 17 residues. V lost 3 bases, J lost 2 bases, and 7 bases stayed unmatched. Germline assignment: CDR1 KGHSH and CDR2 LQKENI. The chain's CDR3 is CASSPDDGLAAYNEQFF. The DNA for the CDR3 is TGTGCCAGCTCACCCGACGATGGACTAGCGGCCTACAATGAGCAGTTCTTC.

Ten or more counts support this clonotype. The chain joins TRBV6-4 to TRBJ2-2; unclear D gene. Germline V lookup: CDR1 MRHNA, CDR2 SNTAGT. The V gene lost 6 bases and the J gene lost 1 base, with 18 bases spanning the gap. CDR3 size: 17 residues. The CDR3 region is CASRIEAHGMNTGELFF. The CDR3 DNA sequence: TGTGCCAGCAGAATAGAGGCACACGGAATGAACACCGGGGAGCTGTTTTTT.

The chain is built from TRBV6-2 or TRBV6-3 and TRBJ2-7; 9 bases fit TRBD2. Germline V gene sequence: CDR1 MNHEY, CDR2 SVGEGT. Trimming cost V 4 bases and J 3 bases; bases outside gene matches: 10. This CDR3 contains 16 residues. The CDR3 is CASSSAGGVSGYEQYF. CDR3 DNA sequence: TGTGCCAGCAGTTCCGCGGGGGGGGTAAGTGGCTACGAGCAGTACTTC.

The V and J genes are TRBV6-1 and TRBJ2-1, with 7 bases fitting TRBD2. Germline CDR1 reads MNHNS; CDR2 reads SASEGT. With 6 bases clipped from V and 0 bases from J, the junction kept 8 bases outside the gene matches. The CDR3 has 16 residues. CDR3 DNA sequence: TGTGCCAGCAGCTCCGCCCGCGGGAGCTCCTACAATGAGCAGTTCTTC. The encoded protein is CASSSARGSSYNEQFF.

This chain joins TRBV7-9 and TRBJ1-2, with D perhaps TRBD1 (5 bases). V was clipped by 5 bases and J by 10 bases, with 17 bases between them. Germline CDR1 reads SEHNR; CDR2 reads FQNEAQ (reference sequence). This CDR3 has 13 residues. This CDR3 reads CASSRTLQGLYTF. CDR3 nucleotides: TGTGCCAGCAGCCGTACACTGCAGGGCCTCTACACCTTC.

This clonotype was detected a few times. V gene TRBV5-1 combines with J gene TRBJ1-2; possible D gene TRBD1, 5 bases. The CDR3 totals 12 residues. Germline V gene data show CDR1 as SGHRS and CDR2 as YFSETQ. Trimming shortened V by 0 bases and J by 7 bases, and 7 bases separated the two germline ends. CDR3 sequence: CASSLAGGGYTF. CDR3 nucleotides: TGCGCCAGCAGCTTGGCCGGGGGTGGCTACACCTTC.

CDR3 amino acids: CASSPRSMNTEAFF. CDR3 nucleotides: TGTGCCAGCAGTCCCCGCAGCATGAACACTGAAGCTTTCTTT. The chain recombines TRBV12-3 or TRBV12-4 with TRBJ1-1; D gene unclear. The CDR3 totals 14 residues. With 5 bases removed from V and 0 bases from J, the gap between germline ends came to 10 bases.

This clonotype was counted only a few times. The V gene is TRBV6-1, the J gene TRBJ2-1, with D unclear. Germline CDR1 and CDR2: MNHNS and SASEGT. This CDR3 spans 15 amino acids. V was cut by 6 bases and J by 0 bases, with 12 bases left in between. CDR3 DNA sequence: TGTGCCAGCAGGGCCGTCCTGAGCTCCTACAATGAGCAGTTCTTC. Protein product: CASRAVLSSYNEQFF.

This rearrangement joins TRBV12-3 or TRBV12-4 to TRBJ2-3; 11 bases match TRBD2. The CDR3 is 16 residues long. J lost 0 bases, V lost 9 bases, and 8 bases had no gene match. The CDR3 protein is CASLAGGVPSTDTQYF. The CDR3 DNA is TGTGCCAGTCTAGCGGGGGGAGTTCCGAGCACAGATACGCAGTATTTT.

This clonotype was observed a few times. The chain combines TRBV5-1 with TRBJ2-1, with 9 positions matching TRBD2. Losses at the gene ends were 0 bases for V and 4 bases for J; bases not matched to a gene: 5. This CDR3 region has 16 residues. Germline CDR1 SGHRS, CDR2 YFSETQ. The CDR3 nucleotides are TGCGCCAGCAGCTTGGTATCGGCGGGAGGGTACAATGAGCAGTTCTTC. Protein product: CASSLVSAGGYNEQFF.

This clonotype was observed a handful of times. The chain carries TRBV20-1 and TRBJ2-5, with a tentative D call TRBD2 (5 bases). Trimming shortened V by 0 bases and J by 5 bases, and 10 bases separated the two germline ends. The CDR3 is made up of 13 amino acids. The germline V gene has CDR1 DFQATT and CDR2 SNEGSKA (reference sequence). The CDR3 protein is CSARDALDETQYF. In DNA, the CDR3 is TGCAGTGCTAGAGATGCACTAGATGAGACCCAGTACTTC.

The rearrangement links TRBV11-2 to TRBJ1-1, with D unresolved. The CDR3 runs to 10 residues. Per the germline V gene, CDR1 is SGHAT and CDR2 is FQNNGV. Trimming left V 0 bases short and J 11 bases short, with 4 bases between. The CDR3 is CASSLEDAFF. In nucleotides, the CDR3 is TGTGCCAGCAGCTTAGAGGATGCTTTCTTT.

The chain recombines TRBV19 with TRBJ2-1, with 8 bases identical to TRBD2. The V gene end was trimmed by 4 bases and the J gene end by 6 bases; junction bases not matched to a gene: 11. The V gene's germline CDR1 is LNHDA and CDR2 SQIVND (reference sequence). This CDR3 region has 16 residues. DNA of the CDR3: TGTGCCAGTAGTACTCGACCGGGACTAGTAACCAATGAGCAGTTCTTC. It encodes CASSTRPGLVTNEQFF.